Below are 14 T cell receptor beta chains sequenced from a single sample in a study of identical twins. One entry per CDR3 protein results from TCRdb running MiXCR on the 5' RACE reads. The table shows around 290,000 distinct CDR3 sequences, with roughly 9% occurring only once. These data were also reused for a study on yellow fever vaccine responses in identical twins.

What was sequenced was CD8+ T cells sorted from blood. These receptors were taken from a young woman in good health.

The table lists this clonotype with many counts. This chain links TRBV24-1 with TRBJ2-2, with D unresolved. This CDR3 has 16 amino acids. Germline assignment: CDR1 KGHDR and CDR2 SFDVKD. Between the trimmed V and J ends, which lost 4 bases and 1 base, there was a span of 12 bases. The DNA of the CDR3 is TGTGCCACCAGTGAAGTGCGAACCGGGAACACCGGGGAGCTGTTTTTT. It translates to CATSEVRTGNTGELFF.

The chain combines TRBV4-2 with TRBJ1-2, with no clear D. CDR3 size: 14 residues. Germline values: CDR1 LGHNA, CDR2 YNFKEQ. The V end lost 1 base, the J end lost 2 bases, and 8 bases lay between the germline ends. CDR3 residues: CASSQGTVNYGYTF. The DNA for the CDR3 is TGTGCCAGCAGCCAAGGGACCGTCAACTATGGCTACACCTTC.

The chain is built from TRBV28 and TRBJ2-1; 8 bases line up with TRBD1. Germline values: CDR1 MDHEN, CDR2 SYDVKM. The length of the CDR3 is 20 residues. Trimming removed 4 bases from V and 4 bases from J; junction bases left unmatched: 21. The CDR3 here is CASSSGQGLPLAPLYNEQFF. In DNA, the CDR3 is TGTGCCAGCAGTTCCGGACAGGGATTACCCCTTGCTCCTCTATACAATGAGCAGTTCTTC.

The chain combines TRBV4-3 with TRBJ2-7; D remains unclear. V lost 4 bases to trimming and J lost 1 base, with 11 bases between them. The V gene's germline CDR1 is LGHNA and CDR2 YSLEER. CDR3 length: 14 amino acids. Here the CDR3 reads CASSPGPTSYEQYF. The CDR3 region has the DNA TGCGCCAGCAGCCCTGGACCGACTTCCTACGAGCAGTACTTC.

This clonotype showed up just a few times. The chain links TRBV5-6 to TRBJ2-1, with D tentatively TRBD2 (7 bases). V was clipped by 0 bases and J by 7 bases, with 17 bases between them. This CDR3 comprises 16 residues. The germline V gene has CDR1 SGHDT and CDR2 YYEEEE. The CDR3 sequence is CASSLGGGRIRNEQFF. CDR3 DNA: TGTGCCAGCAGCTTGGGGGGGGGGCGTATCCGGAATGAGCAGTTCTTC.

The chain employs TRBV19 and TRBJ2-6; no clear D. Germline V lookup: CDR1 LNHDA, CDR2 SQIVND (reference sequence). CDR3 length: 14 residues. The germline V and J ends were trimmed by 6 bases and 2 bases, with 8 bases remaining between them. CDR3 loop: CASSLDAGANVLTF. The CDR3 DNA is TGTGCCAGTAGCCTGGACGCTGGGGCCAACGTCCTGACTTTC.

This clonotype was detected many times. The J gene is TRBJ2-7, the V gene TRBV5-1; 10 bases line up with TRBD2. The germline V gene encodes CDR1 SGHRS and CDR2 YFSETQ. This CDR3 spans 19 amino acids. The J segment lost 2 bases and the V segment lost 0 bases, leaving 14 bases of the junction unmatched. The CDR3 here is CASSLVGLAEKENPYEQYF. The DNA of the CDR3 is TGCGCCAGCAGCTTGGTCGGACTAGCGGAGAAAGAGAACCCCTACGAGCAGTACTTC.

V and J are TRBV7-3 and TRBJ2-3, with TRBD2 matching 7 bases. Germline CDR1 is SGHTA and CDR2 is FQGTGA. V dropped 0 bases and J dropped 2; count of bases not matched to a gene: 20. The CDR3 extends over 21 amino acids. The CDR3 reads CASSLTNRLAGFVPDTDTQYF. CDR3 bases: TGTGCCAGCAGCTTAACAAACAGACTAGCCGGGTTCGTTCCAGACACAGATACGCAGTATTTT.

Many counts were recorded for this clonotype. The V call is TRBV4-2, the J call TRBJ2-3; 9 bases align to TRBD1. This CDR3 contains 16 residues. J gave up 4 bases and V 0 bases, and 5 bases lay outside the gene matches. From germline, CDR1 is LGHNA and CDR2 YNFKEQ. The CDR3 coding sequence is TGTGCCAGCAGCCAAGAGGAGGGACAGGGACCAGATACGCAGTATTTT. Residues: CASSQEEGQGPDTQYF.

V usage is TRBV27 and J usage is TRBJ2-1; 9 bases agree with TRBD1. Germline V lookup: CDR1 MNHEY, CDR2 SMNVEV (reference sequence). After removal of 1 base from V and 15 bases from J, the junction contained 7 bases not matched to a gene. The CDR3 extends over 13 amino acids. In nucleotides, the CDR3 is TGTGCCAGCAGTTTATTCCGGGACAGGGTTGCGTTCTTC. It yields the protein CASSLFRDRVAFF.

The rearrangement links TRBV10-2 to TRBJ2-5; D call uncertain. From germline, CDR1 is WSHSY and CDR2 SAAADI. Trimming took off 0 bases at V and 6 bases at J, with 5 bases between the two ends. The CDR3 length is 12 residues. The CDR3 DNA sequence: TGCGCCAGCAGTGAGTCGAGGCAGACCCAGTACTTC. The encoded protein is CASSESRQTQYF.

This clonotype was seen ten or more times. One junction end disagrees with the germline gene, perhaps due to a read error. V and J are TRBV7-8 and TRBJ2-1, with 11 positions matching TRBD1. The CDR3 covers 13 residues. CDR1 SGHVS and CDR2 FQNEAQ come from the germline V gene. In nucleotides, the CDR3 is TGTGCCAGCAGGCGGACAGGGGGCGAAGTGGGGGCCTTC. Translation: CASRRTGGEVGAF.

The chain joins TRBV6-1 to TRBJ2-7; D call uncertain. Trimming took 5 bases from V and 0 from J, leaving 17 bases between them. Germline V CDR1 and CDR2: MNHNS, SASEGT. The length of the CDR3 is 16 residues. CDR3 amino acids: CASSQPDDPSSYEQYF. Written as DNA, the CDR3 is TGTGCCAGCAGTCAACCGGACGATCCGAGCTCCTACGAGCAGTACTTC.

This clonotype appeared many times. This chain joins TRBV9 and TRBJ2-7, with 10 bases aligning to TRBD2. Per germline, CDR1 SGDLS and CDR2 YYNGEE. CDR3 length: 16 amino acids. The junction had 6 bases not matched to a gene; V was cut back by 0 bases and J by 3 bases. The DNA for the CDR3 is TGTGCCAGCAGCGTAGAGCAACTAGCGGGATACTACGAGCAGTACTTC. This gives the protein CASSVEQLAGYYEQYF.